The 13 T cell receptor beta chains below come from one sample, sequenced in a study of T cell responses to AZD1222 COVID-19 vaccine. The table came from immunoSEQ multiplex PCR; TCRdb's copy has only in-frame clones and leaves some out. The sample yields more than 85,000 clones, around 90% seen once. This specimen was peripheral blood, taken on day 0 of AZD1222 vaccination. The receptors originated from an adult in good health.

The chain is built from TRBV14 and TRBJ1-1; 8 positions agree with TRBD1. The trim removed 0 bases at V and 5 bases at J, leaving 20 bases unmatched. The CDR3 has 20 amino acids. CDR1 is SGHDN and CDR2 is FVKESK in the germline V gene. CDR3 amino acids: CASSQDRLWGQEVRRTEAFF. The CDR3, as DNA: TGTGCCAGCAGCCAAGATAGGTTGTGGGGACAGGAGGTAAGGAGGACTGAAGCTTTCTTT.

The chain uses TRBV15 and TRBJ2-1; 11 nucleotides align to TRBD2. Germline V lookup: CDR1 LNHNV, CDR2 YYDKDF (reference sequence). The J segment lost 9 bases and the V segment lost 3 bases, leaving 7 bases of the junction unmatched. The CDR3 spans 15 residues. This CDR3 reads CATSSKLAGVVEQFF. In DNA, the CDR3 is TGTGCCACCAGCAGTAAACTAGCGGGAGTTGTTGAGCAGTTCTTC.

The chain has TRBV20-1 and TRBJ2-5, with D unclear. V dropped 4 bases and J dropped 1 base, with 1 base sitting between them. Germline V gene sequence: CDR1 DFQATT, CDR2 SNEGSKA (reference sequence). The CDR3 extends over 10 amino acids. This CDR3 is CSAIQETQYF. CDR3 DNA: TGCAGTGCTATCCAAGAGACCCAGTACTTC.

V is TRBV5-8 and J is TRBJ1-5; 7 nucleotides line up with TRBD1. Germline CDR1 SGHTS, CDR2 YDEGEE. The CDR3 is 15 residues long. Trimming at V came to 2 bases and at J to 0 bases, leaving 2 bases not matched to a gene. The CDR3 is CASSFQGDSNQPQHF. CDR3 in DNA: TGTGCCAGCAGCTTTCAGGGGGATAGCAATCAGCCCCAGCATTTT.

This chain joins TRBV27 and TRBJ1-1; 10 bases align to TRBD1. Germline CDR1 MNHEY, CDR2 SMNVEV (reference sequence). The V segment lost 5 bases and the J segment 5 bases; nucleotides outside the gene matches: 5. The CDR3 has 14 residues. CDR3 sequence (DNA): TGTGCCAGCAGTCCCTGGGACAGGGGAACTGAAGCTTTCTTT. Its protein product is CASSPWDRGTEAFF.

The rearrangement links TRBV7-6 to TRBJ2-3; tentatively, D is TRBD1 (6 bases). The V end lost 11 bases, the J end lost 6 bases, and 12 bases lay between the germline ends. Germline lookup yields CDR1 SGHVS and CDR2 FNYEAQ. There are 11 residues in the CDR3. The CDR3 reads CASGVTDTQYF. CDR3 in DNA: TGTGCCTCAGGGGTCACGGATACGCAGTATTTT.

The CDR3: CASSSGTAGQETQYF. CDR3 sequence (DNA): TGTGCCAGCAGCTCCGGGACTGCGGGTCAAGAGACCCAGTACTTC. The chain joins TRBV13 to TRBJ2-5; weak D call: TRBD2 (6 bases). Trimming removed 4 bases from V and 2 bases from J, with 14 bases in between. This CDR3 has 15 residues. Germline CDR1 and CDR2: PRHDT and FYEKMQ (reference sequence).

The CDR3, as DNA: TGCGCCAGCAGCCAAGTTACCGCGGCAATCTACGAGCAGTACTTC. It yields the protein CASSQVTAAIYEQYF. The gene calls are TRBV4-1 and TRBJ2-7; D remains unclear. CDR3 length equals 15 residues. Per germline, CDR1 MGHRA and CDR2 YSYEKL. V was shortened by 1 base and J by 3 bases, with 13 bases between the two germline ends.

The DNA of the CDR3 is TGTGCCAGCAGCAAAGTTTGTGGGAGGGGATCAGAGACCCAGTACTTC. Amino acid sequence: CASSKVCGRGSETQYF. The chain recombines TRBV21-1 with TRBJ2-5; TRBD2 is the table's D call, not checked against the DNA. TRBV21-1 is an annotated pseudogene. The CDR3 totals 16 residues.

J is TRBJ1-5 and V is TRBV15; possible D gene TRBD1, 5 bases. CDR1 is LNHNV, CDR2 YYDKDF, per germline (reference sequence). V lost 5 bases to trimming and J lost 7 bases, with 21 bases between them. The CDR3 sequence is 16 residues long. The CDR3 spells CATSFRGPGGMQPQHF. CDR3 DNA sequence: TGTGCCACCAGCTTCCGTGGCCCCGGGGGAATGCAGCCCCAGCATTTT.

V usage is TRBV5-1 and J usage is TRBJ2-2; D may be TRBD1 (6 bases). The CDR3 sequence is 15 residues long. Between the trimmed V and J ends, which lost 5 bases and 4 bases, there was a span of 15 bases. Germline CDR1 and CDR2: SGHRS and YFSETQ. The CDR3 loop is CASRPWTEGTGELFF. Here the CDR3 DNA reads TGCGCCAGCAGGCCTTGGACAGAGGGCACCGGGGAGCTGTTTTTT. Supplemented by reference TRBV5-1 and TRBJ2-2, the full variable domain reads KAGVTQTPRYLIKTRGQQVTLSCSPISGHRSVSWYQQTPGQGLQFLFEYFSETQRNKGNFPGRFSGRQFSNSRSEMNVSTLELGDSALYLCASRPWTEGTGELFFGEGSRLTVL.

This clone was picked up one time. This chain joins TRBV6-5 and TRBJ1-2; D uncertain. The germline V gene encodes CDR1 MNHEY and CDR2 SVGAGI. V dropped 10 bases and J dropped 3 bases, with 12 bases sitting between them. The CDR3 sequence is 12 residues long. The CDR3 DNA is TGTGCCAACTCCCGGGCGGACTATGGCTACACCTTC. Residues: CANSRADYGYTF.

This sequence joins TRBV28 and TRBJ1-5; no definite D call. CDR3 length: 12 residues. Trimming removed 7 bases from V and 1 base from J, with 5 bases in between. Germline lookup yields CDR1 MDHEN and CDR2 SYDVKM. The CDR3 DNA reads TGTGCCAGCACTAGGAGCAATCAGCCCCAGCATTTT. Amino acids: CASTRSNQPQHF.